The 20 T cell receptor beta chains presented below share a single source sample, sequenced in a study of blood T cell repertoires in COVID-19. Sequencing was performed with immunoSEQ multiplex PCR; in TCRdb, only in-frame clones are kept and a portion is missing. The sample comprises 110,000 to 150,000 clones, roughly 80% of which are singletons, and approximately 1.6% rests with the top ten. Sequencing was performed on PBMCs or T cells enriched from blood (not recorded which). These receptors all come from a woman younger than 35 who had been exposed to COVID-19.

This clone was seen once. This chain's CDR3 is CASSLSSRSGANVLTF. CDR3 bases: TGTGCCAGCAGTTTATCTTCCAGATCTGGGGCCAACGTCCTGACTTTC. This rearrangement joins TRBV28 to TRBJ2-6; D remains unclear. The CDR3 runs to 16 residues. V was shortened by 1 base and J by 1 base, with 8 bases between the two germline ends. Germline-derived CDR1 and CDR2 are MDHEN and SYDVKM.

This chain joins TRBV27 and TRBJ2-7; 15 bases agree with TRBD2. CDR1 and CDR2 (germline): MNHEY, SMNVEV (reference sequence). The CDR3 spans 15 residues. Unmatched junction bases numbered 3, after V lost 5 bases and J lost 4 bases. CDR3 loop: CASSDGTSGRYEQYF. The CDR3 nucleotides are TGTGCCAGCAGTGATGGGACTAGCGGGAGGTACGAGCAGTACTTC.

The chain uses TRBV7-8 and TRBJ2-5, with TRBD1 matching 9 bases. V was pared by 6 bases and J by 1 base, with 15 bases of the junction left unmatched. The CDR3 is made up of 18 amino acids. The germline CDR1 and CDR2 sequences are SGHVS and FQNEAQ. The CDR3 region is CASRRITPGQGVQETQYF. The CDR3 nucleotides read TGTGCCAGCAGACGAATAACACCGGGACAGGGCGTCCAAGAGACCCAGTACTTC.

The chain has TRBV4-1 and TRBJ2-1, with TRBD2 matching 11 bases. Germline CDR1 reads MGHRA; CDR2 reads YSYEKL. The CDR3 consists of 16 residues. V trimming: 2 bases; J trimming: 8 bases; junction bases outside the gene matches: 8. Written as DNA, the CDR3 is TGCGCCAGCAGCCAACCACGTAGCGGGAGGGCCGATGAGCAGTTCTTC. This gives the protein CASSQPRSGRADEQFF.

The chain is built from TRBV7-9 and TRBJ2-5; D might be TRBD2 (5 bases). CDR1 is SEHNR, CDR2 FQNEAQ, per germline (reference sequence). The V gene lost 3 bases and the J gene lost 1 base, with 15 bases spanning the gap. The CDR3 loop spans 16 amino acids. The CDR3: CASSLLPAATQETQYF. CDR3 coding DNA: TGTGCCAGCAGCTTGTTGCCAGCGGCGACCCAAGAGACCCAGTACTTC.

This sequence joins TRBV2 and TRBJ1-4; 7 bases agree with TRBD1. Germline assignment: CDR1 SNHLY and CDR2 FYNNEI. This CDR3 contains 12 residues. The junction had 4 bases not matched to a gene; V was cut back by 8 bases and J by 7 bases. Here the CDR3 reads CASSRDSEKLFF. CDR3 nucleotide sequence: TGTGCCAGCTCCCGGGACAGTGAAAAACTGTTTTTT.

The V and J genes are TRBV7-9 and TRBJ2-3; D perhaps matches TRBD2 (6 bases). Germline V gives CDR1 SEHNR, CDR2 FQNEAQ (reference sequence). Trimming left V 5 bases short and J 3 bases short, with 21 bases between. The CDR3 contains 17 residues. CDR3 residues: CASSPNPGTRGTDTQYF. As DNA, the CDR3 is TGTGCCAGCAGCCCCAACCCCGGGACTCGAGGAACAGATACGCAGTATTTT. Based on the CDR3 plus reference TRBV7-9 and TRBJ2-3, the full variable domain is DTGVSQNPRHKITKRGQNVTFRCDPISEHNRLYWYRQTLGQGPEFLTYFQNEAQLEKSRLLSDRFSAERPKGSFSTLEIQRTEQGDSAMYLCASSPNPGTRGTDTQYFGPGTRLTVL.

This chain connects TRBV30 to TRBJ2-3; 13 nucleotides agree with TRBD2. CDR3 length equals 19 residues. V lost 2 bases and J lost 3; bases outside the gene matches: 14. Germline V gene sequence: CDR1 GTSNPN, CDR2 SVGIG (reference sequence). The CDR3 reads CAWSPGLAGPEWATDTQYF. The CDR3 DNA reads as TGTGCCTGGAGTCCGGGACTAGCGGGGCCTGAGTGGGCAACAGATACGCAGTATTTT.

The genes are TRBV28 and TRBJ1-3; D is possibly TRBD1 (5 bases). Germline V gives CDR1 MDHEN, CDR2 SYDVKM. Deletions cut 3 bases from V and 4 bases from J, with 10 bases between. This CDR3 region has 14 residues. The DNA for the CDR3 is TGTGCCAGCAGTTTTTCAGGGAACGGAAACACCATATATTTT. Residues: CASSFSGNGNTIYF.

The CDR3, as DNA: TGTGCCACCACTTGGGAGGGTGGGGGCACTGAAGCTTTCTTT. It yields the protein CATTWEGGGTEAFF. This chain links TRBV19 with TRBJ1-1, with a weak D call TRBD1 (5 bases). Germline CDR1 reads LNHDA; CDR2 reads SQIVND (reference sequence). The CDR3 contains 14 residues. Trimming took off 10 bases at V and 4 bases at J, with 19 bases between the two ends.

The genes are TRBV28 and TRBJ2-7; D might be TRBD1 (5 bases). V lost 5 bases, J lost 5 bases, and 13 bases lay in between. This CDR3 is 13 amino acids long. Germline V gene data show CDR1 as MDHEN and CDR2 as SYDVKM. CDR3 sequence (DNA): TGTGCCAGCAGTCCCGTATGGGGCCACGAGCAGTACTTC. Protein product: CASSPVWGHEQYF.

The chain is built from TRBV29-1 and TRBJ2-3, with TRBD1 matching 9 bases. The CDR3 runs to 16 residues. Germline CDR1 SQVTM, CDR2 ANQGSEA. The junction had 16 bases not matched to a gene; V was cut back by 6 bases and J by 6 bases. CDR3 in DNA: TGCAGCGTGAGCCCACCGGGACAGGGAGGATCCGATACGCAGTATTTT. Its translation is CSVSPPGQGGSDTQYF.

This chain uses TRBV2 with TRBJ2-7; tentative D call: TRBD1 (6 bases). The CDR3 spans 13 residues. Trimming took off 7 bases at V and 3 bases at J, with 13 bases between the two ends. The germline V gene has CDR1 SNHLY and CDR2 FYNNEI. In DNA, the CDR3 is TGTGCCAGCACTGGACAGAAGTACTACGAGCAGTACTTC. Its protein is CASTGQKYYEQYF.

The chain joins TRBV30 to TRBJ1-2; D is possibly TRBD1 (5 bases). The CDR3 is 11 residues long. The germline CDR1 and CDR2 sequences are GTSNPN and SVGIG (reference sequence). With 6 bases removed from V and 4 bases from J, the gap between germline ends came to 9 bases. CDR3 residues: CACQGLYGYTF. CDR3 bases: TGTGCCTGCCAGGGACTCTATGGCTACACCTTC.

The chain uses TRBV19 and TRBJ1-2; 9 bases match TRBD1. CDR1 and CDR2 (germline): LNHDA, SQIVND (reference sequence). Germline trimming cut 6 bases from V and 7 bases from J; bases unmatched to any gene: 15. This CDR3 comprises 16 residues. DNA for the CDR3: TGTGCCAGTAGCCTAAAGGCTCCGGGACAGGGACCTGGCTACACCTTC. This translates into CASSLKAPGQGPGYTF.

The chain joins TRBV30 to TRBJ2-7; 9 nucleotides match TRBD1. Trimming took 2 bases from V and 2 from J; bases not matched to a gene: 4. This CDR3 is 14 amino acids long. CDR1 is GTSNPN, CDR2 SVGIG, per germline (reference sequence). CDR3 residues: CAWSPGTGTYEQYF. CDR3 nucleotide sequence: TGTGCCTGGAGTCCCGGGACAGGGACCTACGAGCAGTACTTC.

The chain recombines TRBV28 with TRBJ1-5, with 8 positions matching TRBD1. The CDR3 spans 15 residues. V gave up 3 bases and J gave up 6 bases; unmatched junction bases: 7. Per germline, CDR1 MDHEN and CDR2 SYDVKM. CDR3 protein: CASSLRAGGSQPQHF. CDR3 coding DNA: TGTGCCAGCAGTTTGAGGGCAGGGGGCTCTCAGCCCCAGCATTTT.

V usage is TRBV4-3 and J usage is TRBJ2-1; 12 nucleotides agree with TRBD2. The V gene's germline CDR1 is LGHNA and CDR2 YSLEER. The CDR3 totals 16 residues. V lost 2 bases and J lost 8; bases outside the gene matches: 7. The CDR3 reads CASSQRTSGTKDEQFF. As DNA, the CDR3 is TGCGCCAGCAGCCAAAGGACTAGCGGGACAAAGGATGAGCAGTTCTTC.

The rearrangement joins TRBV9 to TRBJ2-5, with a tentative D call TRBD2 (6 bases). V lost 4 bases to trimming and J lost 5 bases, with 18 bases between them. CDR1 is SGDLS, CDR2 YYNGEE, per germline. The CDR3 has 15 amino acids. The CDR3 DNA reads as TGTGCCAGCAGCCCTCGGGGAACTAGCCGGGAGACCCAGTACTTC. Translating it yields CASSPRGTSRETQYF.

V gene TRBV7-9 combines with J gene TRBJ1-1; D possibly corresponds to TRBD1 (5 bases). Germline CDR1 is SEHNR and CDR2 is FQNEAQ (reference sequence). This CDR3 has 17 residues. V lost 3 bases and J 4 bases, leaving 21 bases between the germline ends. CDR3 protein: CASSLGVLREVPTEAFF. The CDR3 nucleotides read TGTGCCAGCAGCTTGGGGGTGTTAAGGGAGGTACCCACTGAAGCTTTCTTT.